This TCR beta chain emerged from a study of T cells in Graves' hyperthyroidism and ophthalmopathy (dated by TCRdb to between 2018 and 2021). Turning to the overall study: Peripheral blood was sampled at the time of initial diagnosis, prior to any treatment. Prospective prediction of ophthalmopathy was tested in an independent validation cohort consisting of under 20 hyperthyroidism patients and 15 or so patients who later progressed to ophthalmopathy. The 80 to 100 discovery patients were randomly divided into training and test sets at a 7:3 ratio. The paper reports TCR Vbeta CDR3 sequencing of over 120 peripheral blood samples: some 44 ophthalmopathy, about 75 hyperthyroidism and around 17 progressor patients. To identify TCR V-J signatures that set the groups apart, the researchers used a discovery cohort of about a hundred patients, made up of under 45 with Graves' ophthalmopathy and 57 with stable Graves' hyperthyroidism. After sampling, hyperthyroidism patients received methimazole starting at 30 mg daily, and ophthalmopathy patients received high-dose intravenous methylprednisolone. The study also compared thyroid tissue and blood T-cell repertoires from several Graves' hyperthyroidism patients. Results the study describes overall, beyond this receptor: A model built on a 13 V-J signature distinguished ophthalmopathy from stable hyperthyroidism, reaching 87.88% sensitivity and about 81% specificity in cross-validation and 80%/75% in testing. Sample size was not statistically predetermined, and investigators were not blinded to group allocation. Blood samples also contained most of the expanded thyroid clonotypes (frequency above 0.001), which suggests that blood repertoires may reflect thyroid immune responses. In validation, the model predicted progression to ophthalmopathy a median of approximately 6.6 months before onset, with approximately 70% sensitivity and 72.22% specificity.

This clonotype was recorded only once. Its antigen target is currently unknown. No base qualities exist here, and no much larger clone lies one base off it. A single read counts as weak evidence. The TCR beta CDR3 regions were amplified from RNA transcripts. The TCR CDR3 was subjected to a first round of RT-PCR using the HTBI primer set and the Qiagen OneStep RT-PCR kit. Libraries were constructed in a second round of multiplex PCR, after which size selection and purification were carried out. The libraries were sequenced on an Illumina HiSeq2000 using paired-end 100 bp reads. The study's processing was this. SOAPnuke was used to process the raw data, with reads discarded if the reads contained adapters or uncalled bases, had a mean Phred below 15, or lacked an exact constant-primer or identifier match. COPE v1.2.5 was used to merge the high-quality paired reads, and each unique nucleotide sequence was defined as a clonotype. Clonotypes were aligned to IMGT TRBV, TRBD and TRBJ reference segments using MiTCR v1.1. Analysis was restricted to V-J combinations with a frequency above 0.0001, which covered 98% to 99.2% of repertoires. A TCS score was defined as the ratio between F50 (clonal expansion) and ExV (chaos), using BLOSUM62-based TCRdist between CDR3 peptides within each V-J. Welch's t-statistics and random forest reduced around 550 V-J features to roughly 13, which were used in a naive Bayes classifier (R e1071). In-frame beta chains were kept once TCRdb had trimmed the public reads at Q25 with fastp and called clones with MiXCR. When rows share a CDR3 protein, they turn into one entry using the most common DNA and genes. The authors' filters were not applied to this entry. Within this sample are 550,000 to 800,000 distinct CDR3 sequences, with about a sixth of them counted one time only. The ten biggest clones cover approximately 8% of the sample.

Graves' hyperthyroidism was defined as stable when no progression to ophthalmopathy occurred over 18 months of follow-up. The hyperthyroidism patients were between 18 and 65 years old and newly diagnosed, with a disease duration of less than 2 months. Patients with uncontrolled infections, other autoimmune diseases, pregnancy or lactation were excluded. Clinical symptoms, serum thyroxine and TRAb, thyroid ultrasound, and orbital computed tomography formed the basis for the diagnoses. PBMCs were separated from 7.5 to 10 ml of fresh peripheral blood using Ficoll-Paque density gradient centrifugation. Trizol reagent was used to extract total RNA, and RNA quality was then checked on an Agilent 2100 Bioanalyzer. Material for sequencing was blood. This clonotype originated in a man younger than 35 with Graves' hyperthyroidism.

The CDR3 region has the sequence CASASRTSDHQETQYF. In nucleotide form, the sequence is TGTGCCAGTGCAAGCCGGACTAGCGATCACCAAGAGACCCAGTACTTC. The sequence joins TRBV24-1 to TRBJ2-5; 9 nucleotides in the junction match TRBD2. Taken from the germline V gene, the CDR1 and CDR2 loops are KGHDR and SFDVKD. The cysteine opens and the phenylalanine closes a CDR3 of 16 amino acids. Only the CDR3 DNA stays, 48 bases, in frame from base 1. Trimming removed 11 bases from V and 0 bases from J; the gene matches leave 12 bases unexplained.